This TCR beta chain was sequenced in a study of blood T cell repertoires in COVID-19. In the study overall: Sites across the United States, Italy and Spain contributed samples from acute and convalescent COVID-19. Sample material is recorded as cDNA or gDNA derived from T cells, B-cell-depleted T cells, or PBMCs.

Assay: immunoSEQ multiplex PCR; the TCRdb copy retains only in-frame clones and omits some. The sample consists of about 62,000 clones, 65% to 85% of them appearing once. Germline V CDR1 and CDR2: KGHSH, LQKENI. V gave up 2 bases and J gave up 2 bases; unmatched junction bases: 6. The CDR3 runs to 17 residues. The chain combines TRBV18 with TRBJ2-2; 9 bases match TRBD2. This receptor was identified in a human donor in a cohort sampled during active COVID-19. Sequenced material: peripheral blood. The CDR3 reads CASSPTRAGGNTGELFF. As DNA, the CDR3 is TGTGCCAGCTCACCAACGCGAGCGGGAGGAAACACCGGGGAGCTGTTTTTT.